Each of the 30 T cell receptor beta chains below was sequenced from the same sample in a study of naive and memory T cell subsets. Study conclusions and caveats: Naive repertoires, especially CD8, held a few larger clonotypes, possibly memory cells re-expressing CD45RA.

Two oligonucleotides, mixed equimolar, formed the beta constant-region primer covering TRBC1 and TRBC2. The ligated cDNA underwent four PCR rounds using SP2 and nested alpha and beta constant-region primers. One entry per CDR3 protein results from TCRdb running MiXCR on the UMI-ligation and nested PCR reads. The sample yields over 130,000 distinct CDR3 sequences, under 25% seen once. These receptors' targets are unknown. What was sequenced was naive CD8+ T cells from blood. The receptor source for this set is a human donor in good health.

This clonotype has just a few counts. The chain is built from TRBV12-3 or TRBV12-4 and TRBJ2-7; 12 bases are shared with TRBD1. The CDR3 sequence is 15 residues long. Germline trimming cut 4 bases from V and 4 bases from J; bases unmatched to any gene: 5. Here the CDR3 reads CASSSGQGAGYEQYF. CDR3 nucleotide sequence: TGTGCCAGCAGTTCGGGACAGGGGGCAGGATACGAGCAGTACTTC.

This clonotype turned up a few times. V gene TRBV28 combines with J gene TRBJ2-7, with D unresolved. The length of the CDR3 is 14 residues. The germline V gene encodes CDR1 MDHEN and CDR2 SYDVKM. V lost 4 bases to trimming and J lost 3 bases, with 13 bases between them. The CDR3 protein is CASSSPSLLYEQYF. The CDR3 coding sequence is TGTGCCAGCAGTTCGCCCTCCTTACTCTACGAGCAGTACTTC.

This chain's CDR3 is CASKSGITYEQYF. The CDR3 nucleotides read TGTGCCAGCAAGAGCGGAATCACCTACGAGCAGTACTTC. The V call is TRBV27, the J call TRBJ2-7, with TRBD2 as a possible D gene (5 bases). V was trimmed by 7 bases and J by 2 bases, leaving 12 bases between them. Germline values: CDR1 MNHEY, CDR2 SMNVEV (reference sequence). There are 13 residues in the CDR3.

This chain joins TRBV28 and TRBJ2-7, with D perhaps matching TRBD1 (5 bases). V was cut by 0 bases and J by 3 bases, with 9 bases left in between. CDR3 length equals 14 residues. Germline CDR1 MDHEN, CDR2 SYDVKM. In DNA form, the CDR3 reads TGTGCCAGCAGTTTATGGGGGCCGATCTACGAGCAGTACTTC. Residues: CASSLWGPIYEQYF.

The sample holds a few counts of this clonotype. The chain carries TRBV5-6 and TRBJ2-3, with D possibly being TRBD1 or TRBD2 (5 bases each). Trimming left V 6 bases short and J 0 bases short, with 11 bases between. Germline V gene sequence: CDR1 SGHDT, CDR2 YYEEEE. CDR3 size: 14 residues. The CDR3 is CASNGDGSTDTQYF. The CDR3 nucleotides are TGTGCCAGCAATGGGGACGGCAGCACAGATACGCAGTATTTT.

CDR3 nucleotides: TGTGCCATCAGTGAGGTGGTCTACGAGCAGTACTTC. Translated: CAISEVVYEQYF. The chain is built from TRBV10-3 and TRBJ2-7, with D unclear. Germline V CDR1 and CDR2: ENHRY, SYGVKD. The CDR3 covers 12 residues. With 2 bases removed from V and 3 bases from J, the gap between germline ends came to 5 bases.

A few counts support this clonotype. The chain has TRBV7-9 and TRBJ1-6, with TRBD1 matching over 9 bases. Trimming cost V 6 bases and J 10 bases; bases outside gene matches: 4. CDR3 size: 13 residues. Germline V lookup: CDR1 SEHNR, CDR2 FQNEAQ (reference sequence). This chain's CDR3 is CASRTGGNSPLHF. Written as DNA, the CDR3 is TGTGCCAGCAGGACAGGGGGAAACTCACCCCTCCACTTT.

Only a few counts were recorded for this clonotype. CDR3 region: CAISDGQSPSGEQYF. For the CDR3, the DNA is TGTGCCATCAGTGATGGGCAGTCCCCTTCGGGCGAGCAGTACTTC. The rearrangement links TRBV10-3 to TRBJ2-7; D gene unclear. Trimming removed 3 bases from V and 6 bases from J, with 18 bases in between. The germline CDR1 and CDR2 sequences are ENHRY and SYGVKD. This CDR3 region has 15 residues.

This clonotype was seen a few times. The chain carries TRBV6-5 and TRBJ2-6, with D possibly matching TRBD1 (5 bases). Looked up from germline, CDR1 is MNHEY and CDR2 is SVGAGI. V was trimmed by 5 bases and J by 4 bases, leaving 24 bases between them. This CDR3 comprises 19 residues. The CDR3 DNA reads TGTGCCAGCAGTCCACTCACGGGTCATAGGGGCCTCGGGGCCAACGTCCTGACTTTC. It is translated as CASSPLTGHRGLGANVLTF.

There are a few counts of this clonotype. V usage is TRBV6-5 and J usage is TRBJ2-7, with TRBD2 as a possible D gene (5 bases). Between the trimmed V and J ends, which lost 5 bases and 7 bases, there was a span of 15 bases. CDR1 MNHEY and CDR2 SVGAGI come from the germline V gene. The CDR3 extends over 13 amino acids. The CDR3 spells CASSTSDSGEQYF. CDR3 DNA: TGTGCCAGCAGTACATCCGACTCGGGAGAGCAGTACTTC.

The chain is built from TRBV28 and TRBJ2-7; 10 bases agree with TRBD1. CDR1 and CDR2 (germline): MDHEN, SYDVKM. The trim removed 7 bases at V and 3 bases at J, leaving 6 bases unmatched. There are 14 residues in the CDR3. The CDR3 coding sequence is TGTGCCAGCAAAGGGGGGGACAGGGGCTACGAGCAGTACTTC. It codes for CASKGGDRGYEQYF.

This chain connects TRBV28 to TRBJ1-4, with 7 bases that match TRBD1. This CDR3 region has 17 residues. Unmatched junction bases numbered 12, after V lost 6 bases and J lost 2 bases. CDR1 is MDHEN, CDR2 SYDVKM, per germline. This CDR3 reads CASRTQGLVMTNEKLFF. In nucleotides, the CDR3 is TGTGCCAGCAGAACACAGGGGTTGGTTATGACTAATGAAAAACTGTTTTTT.

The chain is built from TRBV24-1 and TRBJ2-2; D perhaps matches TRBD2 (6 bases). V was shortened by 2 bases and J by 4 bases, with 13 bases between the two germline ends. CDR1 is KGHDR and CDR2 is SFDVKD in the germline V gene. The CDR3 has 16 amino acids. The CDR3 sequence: CATSDYPQGGTGELFF. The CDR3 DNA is TGTGCCACCAGTGATTATCCCCAGGGAGGCACCGGGGAGCTGTTTTTT.

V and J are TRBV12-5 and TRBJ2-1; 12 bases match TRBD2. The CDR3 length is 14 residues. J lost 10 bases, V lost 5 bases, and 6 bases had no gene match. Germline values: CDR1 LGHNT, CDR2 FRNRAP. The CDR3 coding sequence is TGTGCTAGTGGTCTAGCGGGAGGGGGAATAGAGCAGTTCTTC. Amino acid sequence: CASGLAGGGIEQFF.

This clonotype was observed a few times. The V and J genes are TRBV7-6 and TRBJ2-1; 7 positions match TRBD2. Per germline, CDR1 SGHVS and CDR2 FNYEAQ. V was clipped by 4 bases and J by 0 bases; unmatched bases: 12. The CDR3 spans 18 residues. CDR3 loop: CASSSGGNLEGSYNEQFF. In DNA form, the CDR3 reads TGTGCCAGCAGCTCCGGGGGGAATCTGGAGGGCTCCTACAATGAGCAGTTCTTC.

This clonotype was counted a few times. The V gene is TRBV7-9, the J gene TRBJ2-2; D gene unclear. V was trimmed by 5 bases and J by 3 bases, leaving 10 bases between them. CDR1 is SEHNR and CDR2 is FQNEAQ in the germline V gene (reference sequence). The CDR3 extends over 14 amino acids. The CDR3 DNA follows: TGTGCCAGCAGCACAGTTCCAGACACCGGGGAGCTGTTTTTT. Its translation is CASSTVPDTGELFF. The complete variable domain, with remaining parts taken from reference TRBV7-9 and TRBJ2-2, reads DTGVSQNPRHKITKRGQNVTFRCDPISEHNRLYWYRQTLGQGPEFLTYFQNEAQLEKSRLLSDRFSAERPKGSFSTLEIQRTEQGDSAMYLCASSTVPDTGELFFGEGSRLTVL.

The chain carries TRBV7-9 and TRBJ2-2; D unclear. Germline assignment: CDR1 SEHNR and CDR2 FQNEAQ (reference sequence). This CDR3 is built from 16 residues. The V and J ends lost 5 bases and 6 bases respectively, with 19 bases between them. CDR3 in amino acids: CASSALGLPSAGELFF. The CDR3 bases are TGTGCCAGCAGCGCTCTTGGCCTACCTTCAGCCGGGGAGCTGTTTTTT.

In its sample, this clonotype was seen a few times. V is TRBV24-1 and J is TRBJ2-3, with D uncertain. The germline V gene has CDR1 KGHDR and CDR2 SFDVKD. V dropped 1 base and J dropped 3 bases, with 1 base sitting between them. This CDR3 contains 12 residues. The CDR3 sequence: CATSDFTDTQYF. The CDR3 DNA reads TGTGCCACCAGTGATTTTACAGATACGCAGTATTTT.

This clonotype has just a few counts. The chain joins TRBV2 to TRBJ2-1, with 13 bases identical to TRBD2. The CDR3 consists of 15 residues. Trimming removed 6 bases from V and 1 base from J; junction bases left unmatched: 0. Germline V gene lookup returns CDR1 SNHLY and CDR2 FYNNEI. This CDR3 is CASRLAGGSYNEQFF. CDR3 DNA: TGTGCCAGCAGACTAGCGGGAGGGTCCTACAATGAGCAGTTCTTC.

The chain's CDR3 is CASSPGGRVGRSEQFF. In nucleotides, the CDR3 is TGTGCCAGCAGCCCTGGGGGGCGGGTCGGGCGTAGTGAGCAGTTCTTC. V is TRBV7-6 and J is TRBJ2-1; D tentatively reads TRBD1 or TRBD2 (6 bases each). V lost 5 bases to trimming and J lost 9 bases, with 23 bases between them. The CDR3 sequence is 16 residues long. In germline, CDR1 is SGHVS, CDR2 FNYEAQ.

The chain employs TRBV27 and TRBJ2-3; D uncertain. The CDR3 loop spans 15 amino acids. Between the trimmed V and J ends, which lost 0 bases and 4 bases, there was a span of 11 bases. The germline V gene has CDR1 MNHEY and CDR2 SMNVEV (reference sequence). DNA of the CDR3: TGTGCCAGCAGTTTATCTACATTAGGCGCAGATACGCAGTATTTT. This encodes CASSLSTLGADTQYF.

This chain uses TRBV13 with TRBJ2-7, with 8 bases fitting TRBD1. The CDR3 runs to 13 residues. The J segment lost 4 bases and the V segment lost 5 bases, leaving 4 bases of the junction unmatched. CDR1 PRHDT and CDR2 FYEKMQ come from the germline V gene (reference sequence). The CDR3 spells CASSPHRGYEQYF. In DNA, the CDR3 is TGTGCCAGCAGCCCTCACAGGGGGTACGAGCAGTACTTC.

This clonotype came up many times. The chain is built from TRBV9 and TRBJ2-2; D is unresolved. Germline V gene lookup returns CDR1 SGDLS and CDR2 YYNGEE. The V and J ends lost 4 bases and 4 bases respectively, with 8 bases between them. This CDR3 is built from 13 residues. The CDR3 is CASSPSPTGELFF. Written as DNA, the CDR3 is TGTGCCAGCAGCCCCTCGCCCACCGGGGAGCTGTTTTTT. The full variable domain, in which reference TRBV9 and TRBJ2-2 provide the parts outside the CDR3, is DSGVTQTPKHLITATGQRVTLRCSPRSGDLSVYWYQQSLDQGLQFLIQYYNGEERAKGNILERFSAQQFPDLHSELNLSSLELGDSALYFCASSPSPTGELFFGEGSRLTVL.

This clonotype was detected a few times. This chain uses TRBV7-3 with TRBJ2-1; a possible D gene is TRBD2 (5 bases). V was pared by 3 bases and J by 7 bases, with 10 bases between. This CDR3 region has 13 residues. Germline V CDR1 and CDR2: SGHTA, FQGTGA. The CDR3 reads CASSFSEGNEQFF. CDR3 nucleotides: TGTGCCAGCAGCTTTAGTGAGGGTAATGAGCAGTTCTTC. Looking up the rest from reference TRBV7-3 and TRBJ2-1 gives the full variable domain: GAGVSQTPSNKVTEKGKYVELRCDPISGHTALYWYRQSLGQGPEFLIYFQGTGAADDSGLPNDRFFAVRPEGSVSTLKIQRTERGDSAVYLCASSFSEGNEQFFGPGTRLTVL.

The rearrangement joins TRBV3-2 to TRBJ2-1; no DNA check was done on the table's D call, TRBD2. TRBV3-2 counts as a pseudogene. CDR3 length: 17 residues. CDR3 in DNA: TGTGCCAGCAGCCGACGTCCCGGGACTACTCGCTACAATGAGCAGTTCTTC. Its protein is CASSRRPGTTRYNEQFF.

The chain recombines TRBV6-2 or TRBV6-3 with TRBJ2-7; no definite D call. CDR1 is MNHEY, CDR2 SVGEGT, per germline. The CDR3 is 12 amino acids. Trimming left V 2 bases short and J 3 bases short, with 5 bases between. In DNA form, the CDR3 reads TGTGCCAGCAGTTACATTGACTACGAGCAGTACTTC. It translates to CASSYIDYEQYF.

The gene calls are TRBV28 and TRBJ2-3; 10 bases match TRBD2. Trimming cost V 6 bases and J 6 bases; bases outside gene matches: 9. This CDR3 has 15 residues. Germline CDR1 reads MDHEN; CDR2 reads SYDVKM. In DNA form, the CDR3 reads TGTGCCAGCAGCCCGGGACTAGCGTTTTCTGATACGCAGTATTTT. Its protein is CASSPGLAFSDTQYF.

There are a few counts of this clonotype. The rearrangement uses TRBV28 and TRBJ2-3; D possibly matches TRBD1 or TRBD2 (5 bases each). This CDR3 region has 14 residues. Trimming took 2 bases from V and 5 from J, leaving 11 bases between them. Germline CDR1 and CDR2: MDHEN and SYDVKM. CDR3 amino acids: CASSLSGAGDTQYF. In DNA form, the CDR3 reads TGTGCCAGCAGTTTAAGTGGGGCGGGAGATACGCAGTATTTT.

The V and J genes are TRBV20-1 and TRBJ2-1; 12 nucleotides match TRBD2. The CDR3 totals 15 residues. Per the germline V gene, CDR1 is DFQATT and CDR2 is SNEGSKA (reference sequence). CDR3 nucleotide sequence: TGCGGCTCCGGACTAGCGGGACCGACCTACAATGAGCAGTTCTTC. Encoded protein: CGSGLAGPTYNEQFF.

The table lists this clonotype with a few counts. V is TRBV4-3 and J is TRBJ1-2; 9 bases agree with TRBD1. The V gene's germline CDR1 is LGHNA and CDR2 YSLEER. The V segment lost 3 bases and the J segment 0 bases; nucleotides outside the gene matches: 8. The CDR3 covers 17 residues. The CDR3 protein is CASSQEQGAGANYGYTF. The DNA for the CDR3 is TGCGCCAGCAGCCAGGAACAGGGGGCCGGGGCTAACTATGGCTACACCTTC.